These 31 T cell receptor beta chains were all obtained from the same sample, sequenced in a study of PD-L1 blockade in urothelial cancer. Time point indicated: peripheral blood 6 weeks after treatment start. Using immunoSEQ multiplex PCR, the repertoire was profiled, and TCRdb retains in-frame clones only, with some absent. The sample carries about 50,000 clones, roughly 86% recorded once. The sample here was PBMCs, taken around atezolizumab (anti-PD-L1) treatment. Source of these receptors: a man in his fifties or sixties with urothelial cancer.

This sequence joins TRBV6-5 and TRBJ2-1; 10 positions agree with TRBD2. Losses at the gene ends were 0 bases for V and 9 bases for J; bases not matched to a gene: 5. Germline V gene lookup returns CDR1 MNHEY and CDR2 SVGAGI. The CDR3 extends over 15 amino acids. In DNA form, the CDR3 reads TGTGCCAGCAGTTACTCTACTAGCGGGACGTCTGAGCAGTTCTTC. Translating it yields CASSYSTSGTSEQFF.

The chain uses TRBV7-9 and TRBJ2-1, with 8 bases matching TRBD1. Germline V gene sequence: CDR1 SEHNR, CDR2 FQNEAQ (reference sequence). The CDR3 has 12 amino acids. With 3 bases clipped from V and 10 bases from J, the junction kept 2 bases outside the gene matches. The chain's CDR3 is CASSFRDREQFF. Here the CDR3 DNA reads TGTGCCAGCAGCTTCCGGGACAGGGAGCAGTTCTTC.

This chain connects TRBV6-5 to TRBJ2-2, with D possibly matching TRBD1 (5 bases). Trimming shortened V by 2 bases and J by 6 bases, and 10 bases separated the two germline ends. This CDR3 comprises 14 residues. The germline V gene encodes CDR1 MNHEY and CDR2 SVGAGI. The CDR3 DNA sequence: TGTGCCAGCAGTTACCGCCCAGGGCCCGGGGAGCTGTTTTTT. It is translated as CASSYRPGPGELFF.

This chain uses TRBV5-8 with TRBJ1-4, with D perhaps matching TRBD1 (6 bases). Germline values: CDR1 SGHTS, CDR2 YDEGEE. This CDR3 has 16 residues. V was clipped by 4 bases and J by 5 bases, with 18 bases between them. The CDR3 reads CASSRTGFRPNEKLFF. CDR3 in DNA: TGTGCCAGCAGCCGAACAGGGTTCAGGCCCAATGAAAAACTGTTTTTT.

V usage is TRBV29-1 and J usage is TRBJ2-1; maybe TRBD1 (5 bases). Deletions cut 4 bases from V and 4 bases from J, with 11 bases between. CDR3 size: 13 residues. CDR1 SQVTM and CDR2 ANQGSEA come from the germline V gene. The CDR3 DNA follows: TGCAGCGTTGCCAGGGCCTTATACAATGAGCAGTTCTTC. It yields the protein CSVARALYNEQFF.

This sequence joins TRBV5-1 and TRBJ1-6; 8 positions match TRBD1. The germline CDR1 and CDR2 sequences are SGHRS and YFSETQ. V dropped 3 bases and J dropped 6; count of bases not matched to a gene: 5. The CDR3 spans 15 residues. CDR3 amino acids: CASSWGQDGNSPLHF. The CDR3 nucleotides read TGCGCCAGCAGCTGGGGACAGGACGGTAATTCACCCCTCCACTTT.

The chain joins TRBV2 to TRBJ2-5; 7 bases agree with TRBD1. This CDR3 is built from 13 residues. The germline gives CDR1 SNHLY, CDR2 FYNNEI. V lost 5 bases and J lost 4; bases outside the gene matches: 4. The CDR3 loop is CASSYQGVETQYF. CDR3 nucleotides: TGTGCCAGCAGTTACCAGGGGGTAGAGACCCAGTACTTC.

The CDR3 loop is CASRVTLSGNTIYF. The CDR3 coding sequence is TGTGCCAGTAGGGTGACATTGTCTGGAAACACCATATATTTT. The rearrangement joins TRBV19 to TRBJ1-3; D unresolved. Looked up from germline, CDR1 is LNHDA and CDR2 is SQIVND (reference sequence). The CDR3 runs 14 residues. Trimming pared 6 bases from V and 1 base from J, leaving 10 bases between.

The chain uses TRBV19 and TRBJ2-1; 9 positions agree with TRBD2. After removal of 3 bases from V and 9 bases from J, the junction contained 9 bases not matched to a gene. The germline CDR1 and CDR2 sequences are LNHDA and SQIVND (reference sequence). This CDR3 spans 15 amino acids. CDR3 residues: CASSIGQRGAGEQFF. The CDR3 region has the DNA TGTGCCAGTAGTATCGGCCAGCGGGGGGCCGGTGAGCAGTTCTTC.

The CDR3 DNA reads as TGTGCCAGCAGCTTAGCGGGGGGGTTTAATGAGCAGTTCTTC. This sequence encodes CASSLAGGFNEQFF. V and J are TRBV7-8 and TRBJ2-1, with TRBD2 matching 7 bases. V shed 0 bases and J 7 bases; nucleotides not matched to a gene: 3. Germline loops: CDR1 SGHVS, CDR2 FQNEAQ. CDR3 length equals 14 residues.

The chain joins TRBV7-9 to TRBJ2-5, with TRBD1 identical over 7 bases. Looked up from germline, CDR1 is SEHNR and CDR2 is FQNEAQ (reference sequence). The CDR3 runs to 15 residues. With V trimmed by 4 bases and J by 5 bases, 10 bases remained unmatched. CDR3 in DNA: TGTGCCAGCAGCTCTAGACAGGGCGGATTGGAGACCCAGTACTTC. The encoded protein is CASSSRQGGLETQYF.

This chain connects TRBV11-2 to TRBJ2-1, with 8 bases lining up with TRBD2. The CDR3 length is 16 residues. Germline V CDR1 and CDR2: SGHAT, FQNNGV. V lost 3 bases and J lost 2; bases outside the gene matches: 6. The CDR3 region is CASSFPPGGAYNEQFF. DNA of the CDR3: TGTGCCAGCAGCTTCCCCCCCGGGGGGGCCTACAATGAGCAGTTCTTC.

Details on this clone: Other DNA sequences in this specimen translate into the identical CDR3. The chain carries TRBV5-4 and TRBJ1-6; D is possibly TRBD1 (6 bases). V shed 0 bases and J shed 7 bases, with 11 bases lying between them. Germline V gene data show CDR1 as SGHNT and CDR2 as YYREEE (reference sequence). The CDR3 sequence is 15 residues long. CDR3 bases: TGTGCCAGCAGCTTGGAGGACAGATCCAATTCACCCCTCCACTTT. Amino acids: CASSLEDRSNSPLHF.

The rearrangement links TRBV6-5 to TRBJ2-4; 7 bases match TRBD2. Germline CDR1 reads MNHEY; CDR2 reads SVGAGI. The CDR3 extends over 16 amino acids. Trimming took 0 bases from V and 8 from J; bases not matched to a gene: 10. The CDR3 loop reads CASSYSGRGSRDIQYF. The CDR3 DNA sequence: TGTGCCAGCAGTTACTCCGGGCGGGGGTCTAGGGACATTCAGTACTTC.

This chain links TRBV19 with TRBJ2-1; tentative D call: TRBD2 (6 bases). The V end was cut by 4 bases, the J end by 7 bases, with 14 bases between. The V gene's germline CDR1 is LNHDA and CDR2 SQIVND (reference sequence). The length of the CDR3 is 14 residues. In DNA form, the CDR3 reads TGTGCCAGTAGTACGCCGGGAGCTGGGAATGAGCAGTTCTTC. Its translation is CASSTPGAGNEQFF.

This chain joins TRBV4-2 and TRBJ2-3; TRBD2 agrees at 9 bases. After removal of 0 bases from V and 7 bases from J, the junction contained 2 bases not matched to a gene. The CDR3 is 14 residues long. Germline values: CDR1 LGHNA, CDR2 YNFKEQ. The CDR3 loop reads CASSQEAGGYTQYF. DNA for the CDR3: TGTGCCAGCAGCCAAGAGGCGGGGGGGTATACGCAGTATTTT.

This rearrangement joins TRBV7-3 to TRBJ2-3; a possible D gene is TRBD1 (6 bases). V lost 4 bases and J 5 bases, leaving 16 bases between the germline ends. The CDR3 contains 15 residues. Germline CDR1 reads SGHTA; CDR2 reads FQGTGA. Here the CDR3 reads CASSSQGGIGDTQYF. CDR3 bases: TGTGCCAGCAGCTCACAGGGTGGTATTGGAGATACGCAGTATTTT. The full variable domain, its missing parts supplied by reference TRBV7-3 and TRBJ2-3, is GAGVSQTPSNKVTEKGKYVELRCDPISGHTALYWYRQSLGQGPEFLIYFQGTGAADDSGLPNDRFFAVRPEGSVSTLKIQRTERGDSAVYLCASSSQGGIGDTQYFGPGTRLTVL.

The chain uses TRBV2 and TRBJ2-7; TRBD1 aligns across 7 bases. After removal of 7 bases from V and 0 bases from J, the junction contained 6 bases not matched to a gene. The CDR3 sequence is 14 residues long. CDR1 is SNHLY and CDR2 is FYNNEI in the germline V gene. CDR3 residues: CASNTDRTSYEQYF. CDR3 coding DNA: TGTGCCAGCAATACGGACAGGACCTCCTACGAGCAGTACTTC.

The rearrangement uses TRBV2 and TRBJ2-2; D is unresolved. CDR1 and CDR2 (germline): SNHLY, FYNNEI. Trimming cost V 7 bases and J 5 bases, with 11 bases left between them. The CDR3 has 13 amino acids. CDR3 residues: CASTYGETGELFF. CDR3 sequence (DNA): TGTGCCAGCACATACGGTGAAACCGGGGAGCTGTTTTTT.

This chain connects TRBV11-3 to TRBJ2-1, with D perhaps matching TRBD2 (6 bases). The CDR3 has 14 amino acids. Germline V gene sequence: CDR1 SGHNT, CDR2 YENEEA. Trimming shortened V by 0 bases and J by 7 bases, and 10 bases separated the two germline ends. CDR3 in DNA: TGTGCCAGCAGCTTAGAAGTACGGGGGAATGAGCAGTTCTTC. It codes for CASSLEVRGNEQFF. The full variable domain, completed using reference TRBV11-3 and TRBJ2-1, is EAGVVQSPRYKIIEKKQPVAFWCNPISGHNTLYWYLQNLGQGPELLIRYENEEAVDDSQLPKDRFSAERLKGVDSTLKIQPAELGDSAVYLCASSLEVRGNEQFFGPGTRLTVL.

The rearrangement links TRBV19 to TRBJ2-1; 12 bases fit TRBD2. This CDR3 is 15 amino acids long. Germline lookup yields CDR1 LNHDA and CDR2 SQIVND (reference sequence). J lost 5 bases, V lost 7 bases, and 6 bases had no gene match. Here the CDR3 DNA reads TGTGCCAGTAATACCGCTAGCGGGGGGGACAATGAGCAGTTCTTC. Its protein is CASNTASGGDNEQFF.

The sample holds a few counts of this clone. This chain joins TRBV28 and TRBJ1-2; 9 bases fit TRBD1. The germline CDR1 and CDR2 sequences are MDHEN and SYDVKM. Trimming at V came to 3 bases and at J to 7 bases, leaving 9 bases not matched to a gene. There are 15 residues in the CDR3. Here the CDR3 reads CASSFRQGGRSGYTF. The DNA for the CDR3 is TGTGCCAGCAGTTTCCGACAGGGGGGGCGGAGTGGCTACACCTTC.

This clone was picked up one time. The chain employs TRBV9 and TRBJ2-5, with 7 bases lining up with TRBD2. The CDR3 is 15 residues long. J was trimmed by 1 base and V by 2 bases; bases with no gene match: 5. Germline V gene data show CDR1 as SGDLS and CDR2 as YYNGEE. The CDR3 coding sequence is TGTGCCAGCAGCGTCTCCCCGGGGGGCCAAGAGACCCAGTACTTC. This codes for CASSVSPGGQETQYF.

The chain links TRBV10-3 to TRBJ2-7; D is undetermined. Germline V gene data show CDR1 as ENHRY and CDR2 as SYGVKD. V was trimmed by 0 bases and J by 2 bases, leaving 17 bases between them. This CDR3 region has 17 residues. The CDR3: CAISESIGRLTPYEQYF. The CDR3 DNA reads TGTGCCATCAGTGAGTCGATTGGCAGACTGACCCCCTACGAGCAGTACTTC.

The rearrangement joins TRBV7-2 to TRBJ2-1; the D is unclear. Trimming removed 0 bases from V and 9 bases from J, with 9 bases in between. This CDR3 spans 13 amino acids. Germline CDR1 is SGHTA and CDR2 is FQGNSA. The CDR3 DNA is TGTGCCAGCAGCTTAGCCCCTTTTCGTGAGCAGTTCTTC. It codes for CASSLAPFREQFF.

This rearrangement joins TRBV19 to TRBJ1-2; a possible D gene is TRBD1 (5 bases). Deletions cut 6 bases from V and 8 bases from J, with 16 bases between. The CDR3 has 13 amino acids. Germline V lookup: CDR1 LNHDA, CDR2 SQIVND (reference sequence). The CDR3 sequence: CASSYGTRGGYTF. The CDR3 DNA is TGTGCCAGTAGCTACGGGACTCGAGGGGGCTACACCTTC. The full variable domain, its missing parts supplied by reference TRBV19 and TRBJ1-2, is DGGITQSPKYLFRKEGQNVTLSCEQNLNHDAMYWYRQDPGQGLRLIYYSQIVNDFQKGDIAEGYSVSREKKESFPLTVTSAQKNPTAFYLCASSYGTRGGYTFGSGTRLTVV.

The chain joins TRBV18 to TRBJ1-1; 8 bases match TRBD1. J was trimmed by 0 bases and V by 2 bases; bases with no gene match: 8. This CDR3 has 17 residues. Per germline, CDR1 KGHSH and CDR2 LQKENI. The CDR3 coding sequence is TGTGCCAGCTCACCAATGGGACAGGAGCACATGAACACTGAAGCTTTCTTT. It is translated as CASSPMGQEHMNTEAFF.

The chain has TRBV7-9 and TRBJ2-4, with 7 bases fitting TRBD1. The germline CDR1 and CDR2 sequences are SEHNR and FQNEAQ (reference sequence). This CDR3 is 14 amino acids long. The J segment lost 5 bases and the V segment lost 2 bases, leaving 3 bases of the junction unmatched. The CDR3 bases are TGTGCCAGCAGCTTAAGGGACAGCGAAAACATTCAGTACTTC. Encoded protein: CASSLRDSENIQYF.

This chain's CDR3 is CAISFSSSYNEQFF. The CDR3 DNA sequence: TGTGCCATCAGCTTCAGTTCTAGCTACAATGAGCAGTTCTTC. This rearrangement joins TRBV10-3 to TRBJ2-1; D unclear. The length of the CDR3 is 14 residues. CDR1 is ENHRY, CDR2 SYGVKD, per germline. Trimming cost V 6 bases and J 3 bases, with 12 bases left between them.

The count of this clone is one. The chain links TRBV30 to TRBJ1-2; D is undetermined. V lost 0 bases and J 4 bases, leaving 9 bases between the germline ends. The CDR3 extends over 13 amino acids. Per germline, CDR1 GTSNPN and CDR2 SVGIG (reference sequence). CDR3 sequence reads: CAWSVGTVYGYTF. The CDR3 DNA is TGTGCCTGGAGTGTAGGAACAGTCTATGGCTACACCTTC.

This chain uses TRBV5-1 with TRBJ1-5, with D possibly matching TRBD1 (5 bases). The CDR3 extends over 15 amino acids. Deletions cut 0 bases from V and 0 bases from J, with 7 bases between. Germline V gene lookup returns CDR1 SGHRS and CDR2 YFSETQ. The DNA of the CDR3 is TGCGCCAGCAGCTTGGGACAGAATAGCAATCAGCCCCAGCATTTT. This codes for CASSLGQNSNQPQHF.